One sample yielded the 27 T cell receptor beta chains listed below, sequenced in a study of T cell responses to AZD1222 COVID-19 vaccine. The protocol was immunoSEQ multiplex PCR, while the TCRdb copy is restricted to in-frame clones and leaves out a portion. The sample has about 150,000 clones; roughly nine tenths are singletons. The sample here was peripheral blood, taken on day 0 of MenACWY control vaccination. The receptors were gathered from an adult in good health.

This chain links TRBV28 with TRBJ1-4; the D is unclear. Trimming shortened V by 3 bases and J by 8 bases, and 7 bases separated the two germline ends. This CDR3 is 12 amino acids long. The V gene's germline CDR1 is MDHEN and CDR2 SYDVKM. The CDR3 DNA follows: TGTGCCAGCAGTTTTTCCCGGGAAAAACTGTTTTTT. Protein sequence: CASSFSREKLFF.

The CDR3 nucleotides are TGTGCCAGCAGCTTCCTCCCTAGCGGGGCCTACAATGAGCAGTTCTTC. Its translation: CASSFLPSGAYNEQFF. The chain combines TRBV11-3 with TRBJ2-1; 9 bases fit TRBD2. Per the germline V gene, CDR1 is SGHNT and CDR2 is YENEEA. CDR3 length: 16 residues. Trimming at V came to 3 bases and at J to 2 bases, leaving 5 bases not matched to a gene.

DNA of the CDR3: TGCGCCAGCAGCCAAGGGACTAGCGGGAGCTTTTGGGAGCAGTACTTC. Encoded protein: CASSQGTSGSFWEQYF. This chain connects TRBV4-3 to TRBJ2-7, with 13 nucleotides matching TRBD2. Looked up from germline, CDR1 is LGHNA and CDR2 is YSLEER. CDR3 length: 16 residues. J gave up 7 bases and V 1 base, and 7 bases lay outside the gene matches.

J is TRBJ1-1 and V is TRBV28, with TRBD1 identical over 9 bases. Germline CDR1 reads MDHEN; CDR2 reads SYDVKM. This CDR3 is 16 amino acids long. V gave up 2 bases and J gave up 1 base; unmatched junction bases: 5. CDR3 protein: CASSLRPGQGNTEAFF. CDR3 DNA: TGTGCCAGCAGTTTAAGGCCGGGACAGGGGAACACTGAAGCTTTCTTT.

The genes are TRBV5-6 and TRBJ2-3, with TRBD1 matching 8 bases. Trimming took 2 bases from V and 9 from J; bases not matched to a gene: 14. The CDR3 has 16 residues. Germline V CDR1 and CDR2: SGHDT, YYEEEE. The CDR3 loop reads CASSFIPQGAVYTQYF. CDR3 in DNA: TGTGCCAGCAGCTTTATCCCTCAGGGGGCGGTATACACGCAGTATTTT.

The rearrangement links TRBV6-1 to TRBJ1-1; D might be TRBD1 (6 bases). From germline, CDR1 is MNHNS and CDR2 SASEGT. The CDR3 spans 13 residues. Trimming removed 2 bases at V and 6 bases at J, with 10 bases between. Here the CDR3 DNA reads TGTGCCAGCAGTGAAACAGGGAGGGCTGAAGCTTTCTTT. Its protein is CASSETGRAEAFF.

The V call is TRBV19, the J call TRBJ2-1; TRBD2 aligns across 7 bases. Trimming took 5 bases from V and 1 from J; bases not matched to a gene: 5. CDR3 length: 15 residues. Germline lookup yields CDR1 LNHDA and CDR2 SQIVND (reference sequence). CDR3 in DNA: TGTGCCAGTAGTCCCACTAGCGTATCCTACAATGAGCAGTTCTTC. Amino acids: CASSPTSVSYNEQFF.

The CDR3 reads CASRLGGGQPDQPQHF. CDR3 sequence (DNA): TGTGCCAGCAGACTAGGGGGGGGGCAGCCCGATCAGCCCCAGCATTTT. The chain is built from TRBV27 and TRBJ1-5, with D perhaps matching TRBD1 (6 bases). Trimming left V 6 bases short and J 5 bases short, with 20 bases between. CDR3 length: 16 amino acids. Looked up from germline, CDR1 is MNHEY and CDR2 is SMNVEV (reference sequence).

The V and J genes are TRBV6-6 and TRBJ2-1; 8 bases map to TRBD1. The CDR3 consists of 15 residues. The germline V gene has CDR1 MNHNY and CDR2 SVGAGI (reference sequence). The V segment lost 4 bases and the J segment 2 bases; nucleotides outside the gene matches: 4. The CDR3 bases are TGTGCCAGCAGTTTTGGACAGGGCCCCTACAATGAGCAGTTCTTC. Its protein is CASSFGQGPYNEQFF.

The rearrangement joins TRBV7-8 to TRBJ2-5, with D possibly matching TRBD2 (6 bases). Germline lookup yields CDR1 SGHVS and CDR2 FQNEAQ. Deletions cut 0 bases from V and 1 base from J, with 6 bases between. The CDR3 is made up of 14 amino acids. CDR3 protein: CASSLALAQETQYF. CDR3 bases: TGTGCCAGCAGCTTAGCACTAGCCCAAGAGACCCAGTACTTC.

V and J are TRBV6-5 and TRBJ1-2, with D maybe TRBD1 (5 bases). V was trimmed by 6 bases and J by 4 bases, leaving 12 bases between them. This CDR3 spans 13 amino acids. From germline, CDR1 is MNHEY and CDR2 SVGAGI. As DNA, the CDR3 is TGTGCCAGCAGCCCAGGGTGGGGCTATGGCTACACCTTC. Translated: CASSPGWGYGYTF.

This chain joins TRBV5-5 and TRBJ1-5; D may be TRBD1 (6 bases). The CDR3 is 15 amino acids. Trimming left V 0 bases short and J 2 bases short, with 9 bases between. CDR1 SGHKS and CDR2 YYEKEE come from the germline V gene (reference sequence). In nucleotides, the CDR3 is TGTGCCAGCAGCTTGGAGGGGGGCGGCAATCAGCCCCAGCATTTT. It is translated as CASSLEGGGNQPQHF.

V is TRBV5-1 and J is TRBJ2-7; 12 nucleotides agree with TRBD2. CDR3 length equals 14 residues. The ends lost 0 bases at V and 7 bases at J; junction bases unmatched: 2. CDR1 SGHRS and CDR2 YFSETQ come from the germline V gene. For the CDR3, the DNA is TGCGCCAGCAGCTTGGGGACTAGCGGGGTGGAGCAGTACTTC. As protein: CASSLGTSGVEQYF. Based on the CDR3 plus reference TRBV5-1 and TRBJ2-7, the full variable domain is KAGVTQTPRYLIKTRGQQVTLSCSPISGHRSVSWYQQTPGQGLQFLFEYFSETQRNKGNFPGRFSGRQFSNSRSEMNVSTLELGDSALYLCASSLGTSGVEQYFGPGTRLTVT.

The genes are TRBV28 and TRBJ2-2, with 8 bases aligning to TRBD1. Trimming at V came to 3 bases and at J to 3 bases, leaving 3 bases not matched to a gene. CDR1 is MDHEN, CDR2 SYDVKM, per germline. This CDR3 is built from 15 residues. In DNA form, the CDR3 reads TGTGCCAGCAGTTTTTCAGGGGGCGACACCGGGGAGCTGTTTTTT. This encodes CASSFSGGDTGELFF.

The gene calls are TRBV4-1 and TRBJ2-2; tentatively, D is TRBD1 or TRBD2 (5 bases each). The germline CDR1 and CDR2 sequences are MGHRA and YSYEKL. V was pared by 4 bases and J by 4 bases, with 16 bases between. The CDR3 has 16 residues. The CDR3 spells CASSRSVGESTGELFF. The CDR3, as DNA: TGCGCCAGCAGCCGCTCAGTGGGGGAAAGCACCGGGGAGCTGTTTTTT.

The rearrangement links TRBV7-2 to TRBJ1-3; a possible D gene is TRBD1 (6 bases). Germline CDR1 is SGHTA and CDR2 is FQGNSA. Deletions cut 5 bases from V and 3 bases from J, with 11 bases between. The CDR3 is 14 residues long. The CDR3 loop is CASSPRGDGNTIYF. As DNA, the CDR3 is TGTGCCAGCAGCCCCAGGGGTGATGGAAACACCATATATTTT.

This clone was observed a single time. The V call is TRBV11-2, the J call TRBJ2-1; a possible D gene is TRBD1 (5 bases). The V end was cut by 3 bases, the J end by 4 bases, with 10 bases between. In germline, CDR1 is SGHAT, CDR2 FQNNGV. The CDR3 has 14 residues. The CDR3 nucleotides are TGTGCCAGCAGCTTCTCCAGGGTATACAATGAGCAGTTCTTC. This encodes CASSFSRVYNEQFF.

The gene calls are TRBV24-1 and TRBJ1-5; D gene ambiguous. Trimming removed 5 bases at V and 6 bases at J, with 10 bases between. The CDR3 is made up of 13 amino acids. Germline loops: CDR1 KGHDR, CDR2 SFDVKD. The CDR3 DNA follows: TGTGCCACCAGTGTAAACAGCGCTCAGCCCCAGCATTTT. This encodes CATSVNSAQPQHF.

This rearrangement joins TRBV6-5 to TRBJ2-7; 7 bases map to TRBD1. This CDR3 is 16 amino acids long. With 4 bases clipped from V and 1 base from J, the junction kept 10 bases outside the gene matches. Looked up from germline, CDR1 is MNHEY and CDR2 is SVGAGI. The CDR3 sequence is CASSSPPGQLSYEQYF. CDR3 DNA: TGTGCCAGCAGTTCCCCCCCGGGACAGTTGTCCTACGAGCAGTACTTC.

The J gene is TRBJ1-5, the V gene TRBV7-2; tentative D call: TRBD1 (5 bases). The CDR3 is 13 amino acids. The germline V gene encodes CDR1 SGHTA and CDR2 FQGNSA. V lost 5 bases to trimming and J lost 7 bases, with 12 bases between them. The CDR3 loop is CASSARVLQPQHF. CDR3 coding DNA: TGTGCCAGCAGCGCCAGGGTTTTGCAGCCCCAGCATTTT.

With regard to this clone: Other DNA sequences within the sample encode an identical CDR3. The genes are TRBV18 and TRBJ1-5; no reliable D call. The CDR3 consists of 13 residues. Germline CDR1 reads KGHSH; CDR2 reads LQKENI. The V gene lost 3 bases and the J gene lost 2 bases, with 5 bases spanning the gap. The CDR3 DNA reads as TGTGCCAGCTCACCGGACGGCAATCAGCCCCAGCATTTT. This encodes CASSPDGNQPQHF. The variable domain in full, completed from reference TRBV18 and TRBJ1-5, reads NAGVMQNPRHLVRRRGQEARLRCSPMKGHSHVYWYRQLPEEGLKFMVYLQKENIIDESGMPKERFSAEFPKEGPSILRIQQVVRGDSAAYFCASSPDGNQPQHFGDGTRLSIL.

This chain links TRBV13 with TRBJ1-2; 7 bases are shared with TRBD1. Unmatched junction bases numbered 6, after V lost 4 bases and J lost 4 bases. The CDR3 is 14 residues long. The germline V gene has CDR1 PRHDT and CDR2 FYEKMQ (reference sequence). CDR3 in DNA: TGTGCCAGCAGCTCGACAGGGTCAGCCTATGGCTACACCTTC. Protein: CASSSTGSAYGYTF. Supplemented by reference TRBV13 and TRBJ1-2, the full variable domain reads AAGVIQSPRHLIKEKRETATLKCYPIPRHDTVYWYQQGPGQDPQFLISFYEKMQSDKGSIPDRFSAQQFSDYHSELNMSSLELGDSALYFCASSSTGSAYGYTFGSGTRLTVV.

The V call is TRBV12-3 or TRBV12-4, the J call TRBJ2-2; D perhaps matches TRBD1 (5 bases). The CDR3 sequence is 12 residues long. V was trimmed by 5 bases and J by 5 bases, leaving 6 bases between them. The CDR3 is CASSDRTGELFF. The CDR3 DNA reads TGTGCCAGCAGTGACAGAACCGGGGAGCTGTTTTTT.

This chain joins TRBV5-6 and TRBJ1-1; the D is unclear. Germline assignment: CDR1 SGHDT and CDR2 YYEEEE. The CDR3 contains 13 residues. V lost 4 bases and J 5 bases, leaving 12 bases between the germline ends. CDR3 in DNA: TGTGCCAGCAGCCGTTGGGGAGGGACTGAAGCTTTCTTT. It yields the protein CASSRWGGTEAFF.

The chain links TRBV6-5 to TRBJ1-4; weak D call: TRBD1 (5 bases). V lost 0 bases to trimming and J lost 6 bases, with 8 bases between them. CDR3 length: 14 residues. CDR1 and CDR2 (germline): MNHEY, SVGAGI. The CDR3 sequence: CASSYSGDDEKLFF. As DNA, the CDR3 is TGTGCCAGCAGTTACTCAGGGGATGATGAAAAACTGTTTTTT.

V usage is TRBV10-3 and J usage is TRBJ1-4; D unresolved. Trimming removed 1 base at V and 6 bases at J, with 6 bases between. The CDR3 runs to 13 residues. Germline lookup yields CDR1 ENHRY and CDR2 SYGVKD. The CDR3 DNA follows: TGTGCCATCAGTGAGTTGCGGGATGAAAAACTGTTTTTT. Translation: CAISELRDEKLFF.

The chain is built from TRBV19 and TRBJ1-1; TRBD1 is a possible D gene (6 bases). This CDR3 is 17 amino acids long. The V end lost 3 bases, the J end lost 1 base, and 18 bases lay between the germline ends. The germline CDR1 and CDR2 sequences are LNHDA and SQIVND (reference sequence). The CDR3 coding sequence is TGTGCCAGTAGTATTGGGACCCACAGGGTAGCGAACACTGAAGCTTTCTTT. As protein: CASSIGTHRVANTEAFF.